This paragraph reports one T cell receptor (beta chain). Its binding antigen is unknown. No much larger clone is present one base from it, and per-base qualities are unavailable. This entry is derived from a study of OX40 agonist ivuxolimab in advanced cancers. Study-wide context: The costimulatory receptor OX40 (CD134) was targeted by ivuxolimab, a fully human IgG2 agonistic monoclonal antibody. The dose-escalation cohort was approximately 83% male with a mean age of 60 years, ranging from roughly 23 to 85. Among the roughly 52 dose-escalation patients, around 19 had hepatocellular carcinoma, 15 or so melanoma, 9 renal cell carcinoma and 9 head and neck cancer. Patients were allowed to have had prior anti-PD-1, anti-PD-L1 or anti-CTLA-4 therapy, and approximately 40% of the dose-escalation patients had been treated with checkpoint inhibitors. Intravenous ivuxolimab was administered to patients every 2 weeks at six dose levels: 0.01, 0.1, 0.3, 1.5, 3 and 10 mg/kg. The paper covers the monotherapy dose-escalation part of the phase I ivuxolimab trial, which included N of about 56 patients. The point of sequencing TCRbeta in the periphery was to test whether ivuxolimab changed TCR sequence diversity and drove clonal T-cell expansion. Partial responses occurred in three dose-escalation patients, of whom one had hepatocellular carcinoma and two had cutaneous melanoma.

Overall study results and their limits: At doses from 0.1 to 3.0 mg/kg, clonal expansion was seen in both CD4+ and CD8+ blood T cells between baseline and week 6. The antigen specificity of the peripheral T cells that underwent clonal expansion was not determined. On average, CD8+ T cells showed more expanded clones than CD4+ T cells after ivuxolimab. Partial responders in the 0.1-3.0 mg/kg groups had among the lowest normalized peripheral clonal expansion, especially among CD8+ T cells. Low levels of normalized T-cell clonal expansion were also seen in some patients who did not respond.

To sequence the TCRbeta CDR3 region, genomic DNA was isolated from the sorted cells. TCRbeta CDR3 regions were sequenced using the immunoSEQ Assay. TCRdb's version of the immuneACCESS table is confined to in-frame rearrangements and falls short of the full clone set. An unresolved V gene accounts for under half of the shortfall where checked; the remainder is of unknown origin. The sample profile shows approximately 100,000 clones; around 90% of them were found once. The ten largest clones add up to around 1.5% of the sample. Cut back by 2 bases and 3 bases, the V and J ends lie 14 bases apart. Inclusive of the bounding cysteine and phenylalanine, the CDR3 is 15 residues long. Only the CDR3 part of the read is kept: 45 bases, read in frame from the first base. The germline V gene supplies CDR1 MDHEN and CDR2 SYDVKM. The trial excluded patients who had a history of autoimmune disease or were on systemic immunosuppression. In every dose cohort, peripheral blood was drawn for TCR sequencing at baseline, cycle 4 day 1, and cycle 7 day 1. Samples came from an open-label, multicenter, first-in-human phase I dose-escalation trial of ivuxolimab. Adults with locally advanced or metastatic melanoma, renal cell carcinoma, hepatocellular carcinoma or head and neck squamous cell carcinoma were enrolled in the trial. Before TCR sequencing, CD4+ and CD8+ T cells were separately sorted from peripheral blood.

This chain joins TRBV28 to TRBJ2-7, with the D gene call left open. The material was CD4+ or CD8+ T cells sorted from blood, obtained in a trial of the OX40 agonist ivuxolimab. The source of this sequence is an adult with an advanced solid tumor such as melanoma, head and neck, liver or kidney cancer. The bases are TGTGCCAGCAGTTTAATGGCACAGTCGGACTACGAGCAGTACTTC. It translates to CASSLMAQSDYEQYF.